These T cell receptor beta chains were read from a single sample in a study of blood T cell repertoires in COVID-19. The assay was immunoSEQ multiplex PCR, and TCRdb's table has in-frame clones only and misses some. The repertoire holds about 300,000 clones, with approximately 82% as singletons. The sample consisted of peripheral blood. The receptors were sampled from a woman between 45 and 60 years old with acute or convalescent COVID-19. Both conserved end residues are part of each CDR3. The D gene is left open where the match is weak. The size field is filled for only some rows; it gives once, few, many or a size class.

v_call	cdr3_length	clone_size	d_call	j_call	cdr3_nt	cdr3_aa
TRBV5-5	15	.	TRBD2	TRBJ2-3	TGTGCCAGCAGCTCTCGACTAGCCGGGGCAGATACGCAGTATTTT	CASSSRLAGADTQYF
TRBV12-5	14	few	.	TRBJ1-4	TGTGCTAGTGGGGTAGGGGTATCTAATGAAAAACTGTTTTTT	CASGVGVSNEKLFF
TRBV7-3	15	.	TRBD2	TRBJ2-1	TGTGCCAGCAGCCCTCGGGAGGGCCTTGGGAATGAGCAGTTCTTC	CASSPREGLGNEQFF
TRBV18	14	.	.	TRBJ1-1	TGTGCCAGCTCACCACGGGACACAGACACTGAAGCTTTCTTT	CASSPRDTDTEAFF
TRBV30	13	.	TRBD1	TRBJ1-1	TGTGCCTGGAGTACAGGGGTGATTACTGAAGCTTTCTTT	CAWSTGVITEAFF
TRBV30	13	.	TRBD1	TRBJ2-5	TGTGCCTGGAACCGGGACAGGCAAGAGACCCAGTACTTC	CAWNRDRQETQYF
TRBV7-9	14	.	TRBD1	TRBJ2-4	TGTGCCAGCAGCCATACGACAGGGGGAAACATTCAGTACTTC	CASSHTTGGNIQYF
TRBV11-2	16	.	.	TRBJ2-3	TGTGCCAGCAGCTTAAGTGGGACAACTAGCACAGATACGCAGTATTTT	CASSLSGTTSTDTQYF
TRBV24-1	13	once	.	TRBJ1-4	TGTGCCACCAGTGACGGTTTTAATGAAAAACTGTTTTTT	CATSDGFNEKLFF
TRBV4-1	14	.	.	TRBJ2-2	TGCGCCAGCAGCCCTCCGGGAGACACCGGGGAGCTGTTTTTT	CASSPPGDTGELFF
TRBV19	12	few	.	TRBJ1-1	TGTGCCAGTAGTAGGTCGGACACTGAAGCTTTCTTT	CASSRSDTEAFF
TRBV7-9	16	.	TRBD1	TRBJ1-1	TGTGCCAGCAGCTTAGCGCTAGACAGGGATGGCACTGAAGCTTTCTTT	CASSLALDRDGTEAFF
TRBV18	15	.	TRBD1	TRBJ1-3	TGTGCCAGCTCACGCGGGACAGGTCAAGAAAACACCATATATTTT	CASSRGTGQENTIYF
TRBV19	15	.	.	TRBJ1-5	TGTGCCAGTAGTATAGCCGGTTTTAGCAATCAGCCCCAGCATTTT	CASSIAGFSNQPQHF
TRBV5-1	13	.	.	TRBJ1-2	TGCGCCAGCAGCTCTACAGGGTCCTACCGCTACACCTTC	CASSSTGSYRYTF
TRBV19	14	.	.	TRBJ1-5	TGTGCCAGCAACTCAGGGGTGGGCAATCAGCCCCAGCATTTT	CASNSGVGNQPQHF
TRBV5-6	15	once	TRBD1	TRBJ1-2	TGTGCCAGCAGCTCGACAGGGCGAGCTAACTATGGCTACACCTTC	CASSSTGRANYGYTF
TRBV5-6	16	.	TRBD1	TRBJ2-5	TGTGCCAGCAGCCCGAGGACAGGGGGCTCAGGAGAGACCCAGTACTTC	CASSPRTGGSGETQYF
TRBV10-3	11	.	.	TRBJ1-5	TGTGCCGCAGGTAGCAATCAGCCCCAGCATTTT	CAAGSNQPQHF
TRBV5-4	15	.	TRBD2	TRBJ2-1	TGTGCCAGCAGCTTGTCTACGCGGGAGGGGCCCCCGCAGTTCTTC	CASSLSTREGPPQFF
TRBV7-2	16	few	TRBD1	TRBJ1-5	TGTGCCAGCAGCTTAGCAGGGACAGGATTGAGCAACCCCCAGCATTTT	CASSLAGTGLSNPQHF
TRBV11-2	14	once	.	TRBJ1-2	TGTGCCAGCAGCTTAGATATGGCCGACTATGGCTACACCTTC	CASSLDMADYGYTF
TRBV11-2	14	.	TRBD1	TRBJ1-3	TGTGCCAGCAGCTTACAGGGGGTAGCAAACACCATATATTTT	CASSLQGVANTIYF
TRBV12-5	13	.	TRBD1	TRBJ1-1	TGTGCTAGTGGCCTGACAGGGGCCACTGAAGCTTTCTTT	CASGLTGATEAFF
TRBV11-2	14	.	.	TRBJ2-7	TGTGCCAGCAGCTCCCGAACAGGTTCCTACGAGCAGTACTTC	CASSSRTGSYEQYF
TRBV30	15	.	TRBD2	TRBJ2-1	TGTGCCTGGAGTGTAGGGGCGGGAGGGCACAATGAGCAGTTCTTC	CAWSVGAGGHNEQFF
TRBV18	15	.	.	TRBJ1-4	TGTGCCAGCTCATTCAGACAGGCAACTAATGAAAAACTGTTTTTT	CASSFRQATNEKLFF
TRBV19	18	.	TRBD2	TRBJ2-1	TGTGCCAGTAGTATAGTTTTCGGGACGGGGGGTGCCTACAATGAGCAGTTCTTC	CASSIVFGTGGAYNEQFF
TRBV18	16	.	.	TRBJ1-3	TGTGCCAGCTCACCAGCAGGGCCCAACTCTGGAAACACCATATATTTT	CASSPAGPNSGNTIYF
TRBV14	16	few	TRBD1	TRBJ1-4	TGTGCCAGCAGCCAAGGACAGGGGGGAATTTATGAAAAACTGTTTTTT	CASSQGQGGIYEKLFF
TRBV28	15	.	TRBD1	TRBJ2-2	TGTGCCAGCAGTTTTATCGGCAGGGGGCGAGGGGAGCTGTTTTTT	CASSFIGRGRGELFF
TRBV6-5	14	.	TRBD2	TRBJ2-5	TGTGCCAGCCGGGATAGCGGGGGGGTTGAGACCCAGTACTTC	CASRDSGGVETQYF
TRBV5-1	15	.	TRBD1	TRBJ2-1	TGCGCCAGCAGCCTCAGACAGGGGGTATTGGATGAGCAGTTCTTC	CASSLRQGVLDEQFF
TRBV7-2	14	.	TRBD2	TRBJ2-7	TGTGCCAGCAGCCCTAGCGGAAGTACCTACGAGCAGTACTTC	CASSPSGSTYEQYF
TRBV7-6	13	.	.	TRBJ2-1	TGTGCCAGCGCCACCCATCCAGGGAATGAGCAGTTCTTC	CASATHPGNEQFF
TRBV5-8	14	.	.	TRBJ1-5	TGTGCCAGCAGCTTCTTCCAGGATTATCAGCCCCAGCATTTT	CASSFFQDYQPQHF
TRBV7-2	14	.	.	TRBJ1-6	TGTGCCAGCAGCGCCGGTAGTATCGATTCACCCCTCCACTTT	CASSAGSIDSPLHF
TRBV12-3/TRBV12-4	13	.	TRBD1	TRBJ2-3	TGTGCCAGCAGCCGCGACAGGGGTGATACGCAGTATTTT	CASSRDRGDTQYF
TRBV19	12	.	.	TRBJ1-2	TGTGCCAGTAGTATAGATCTCCAGGTTTACACCTTC	CASSIDLQVYTF
TRBV12-3/TRBV12-4	13	once	.	TRBJ1-1	TGTGCCAGCACCCCCTGGGAGGCCACTGAAGCTTTCTTT	CASTPWEATEAFF
TRBV5-6	18	.	TRBD1	TRBJ1-1	TGTGCCAGCAGCTTGGTTCAGGGGGGTCATTCGATGAACACTGAAGCTTTCTTT	CASSLVQGGHSMNTEAFF
TRBV27	11	.	TRBD1	TRBJ1-1	TGTGCCAGCGGGACAGGGAAGGTGGCTTTCTTT	CASGTGKVAFF
TRBV3-1/TRBV3-2	12	.	.	TRBJ1-1	TGTGCCAGCAGAACTCAGAACACTGAAGCTTTCTTT	CASRTQNTEAFF
TRBV5-1	16	.	TRBD1	TRBJ2-7	TGCGCCAGCAGCGGGACAGGGGTTTTAGCGGGCTACGAGCAGTACTTC	CASSGTGVLAGYEQYF
TRBV18	16	.	.	TRBJ1-2	TGTGCCAGCTCACCACCAGGGGCAGGTTGGGACTATGGCTACACCTTC	CASSPPGAGWDYGYTF
TRBV19	15	.	.	TRBJ2-7	TGTGCCAGTAGTATGGGGACACCTCTGCGAGCCGAGCAGTACTTC	CASSMGTPLRAEQYF
TRBV30	16	.	TRBD2	TRBJ2-2	TGTGCCTGGAGACTCTCCGGGACTAGCGGGACCGGGGAGCTGTTTTTT	CAWRLSGTSGTGELFF
TRBV27	18	.	.	TRBJ1-6	TGTGCCAGCACCCCAAGGATCGGGGGGGCGGGACACGAATTTCTCCTCCACTTT	CASTPRIGGAGHEFLLHF
TRBV27	15	.	TRBD1	TRBJ1-1	TGTGCCAGCAGTTATAGGACAGGCTATAACACTGAAGCTTTCTTT	CASSYRTGYNTEAFF
TRBV3-1/TRBV3-2	13	.	.	TRBJ2-7	TGTGCCAGCAGACTTTTTCAGGGGGGCGAGCAGTACTTC	CASRLFQGGEQYF
TRBV5-4	16	once	TRBD1	TRBJ2-5	TGTGCCAGCAGCGATCCGGAACAGGGGCTCCAAGAGACCCAGTACTTC	CASSDPEQGLQETQYF
TRBV12-3/TRBV12-4	12	.	TRBD1	TRBJ1-2	TGTGCCAGCGGACAGGGCTCACGGGGCTACACCTTC	CASGQGSRGYTF
TRBV5-4	15	.	TRBD2	TRBJ2-1	TGTGCCAGCAGCTTTGCGGGGGGTTCCTACAATGAGCAGTTCTTC	CASSFAGGSYNEQFF
TRBV5-8	13	.	TRBD1	TRBJ1-3	TGTGCCAACAACAGGGGAAGTGGAAACACCATATATTTT	CANNRGSGNTIYF
TRBV9	16	.	.	TRBJ1-2	TGTGCCAGCAGCGTCGGAACAGGGAACAAAGTCTATGGCTACACCTTC	CASSVGTGNKVYGYTF
TRBV6-5	12	.	.	TRBJ1-5	TGTGCCAGCACCCTAAGCAATCAGCCCCAGCATTTT	CASTLSNQPQHF
TRBV6-2/TRBV6-3	16	once	.	TRBJ1-4	TGTGCCAGCAGTTACTCGAGTTTACAGGTCAATGAAAAACTGTTTTTT	CASSYSSLQVNEKLFF
TRBV25-1	13	.	.	TRBJ1-6	TGTGCCAGCAGTCACAGACAGAGACCGGCCCTCCACTTT	CASSHRQRPALHF
TRBV5-4	15	.	TRBD1	TRBJ2-1	TGTGCCAGCAGCGAGGGACAGGGCTCCTACAATGAGCAGTTCTTC	CASSEGQGSYNEQFF